Listed below are T cell receptor beta chains from one sample, sequenced in a study of blood T cell repertoires in COVID-19. Profiling relied on immunoSEQ multiplex PCR, and the TCRdb table lists in-frame clones only, not all of them. This sample has 80,000 to 100,000 clones, with 75% to 85% found just once. Sequencing used peripheral blood. The receptors originated from a woman between 65 and 79 years old with acute or convalescent COVID-19. CDR3s include the opening cysteine and the closing phenylalanine or tryptophan. The D gene is left open where the match is weak. Size is omitted from some rows. Given values are once, few, many or a class for expanded clones.

V gene,J gene,clone size,D gene,CDR3 DNA,CDR3 protein
TRBV2,TRBJ1-5,-,TRBD1,TGTGCCAGCAGTAGGACAGGGACGACCCTGCATTTT,CASSRTGTTLHF
TRBV5-5,TRBJ1-3,-,TRBD1,TGTGCCAGCAGCTTAGGACAGGGGGCAGCCGGAAACACCATATATTTT,CASSLGQGAAGNTIYF
TRBV30,TRBJ1-2,-,-,TGTGCCTGGGGTAGCTATGGCTACACCTTC,CAWGSYGYTF
TRBV28,TRBJ1-4,-,TRBD1,TGTGCCAGCAGAAGGCAGGGGGTACCGGAATTT,CASRRQGVPEF
TRBV7-3,TRBJ2-1,-,-,TGTGCCAGCAGCTTAACGCGGCTAGCTCATGAGCAGTTCTTC,CASSLTRLAHEQFF
TRBV5-1,TRBJ2-7,-,-,TGCGCCAGCAGCTTGTTGAGGCTGGACGAGCAGTACTTC,CASSLLRLDEQYF
TRBV19,TRBJ2-7,-,TRBD1,TGTGCCAGTAGCTACAGGGGGCTGACGCGCTACGAGCAGTACTTC,CASSYRGLTRYEQYF
TRBV29-1,TRBJ2-7,-,TRBD1,TGCAGCGTAGTTACAGGGGGCTTCTTGCGCGAGCAGTACTTC,CSVVTGGFLREQYF
TRBV19,TRBJ1-5,once,-,TGTGCCAGTAGTATAGAGGGGAACAGGGACAATCAGCCCCAGCATTTT,CASSIEGNRDNQPQHF
TRBV28,TRBJ1-1,few,-,TGTGCCAGCACTCTGTGGGGGCCGAACACTGAAGCTTTCTTT,CASTLWGPNTEAFF
TRBV10-3,TRBJ1-2,-,-,TGTGCCATCAGTGAGTCTTGGAGGGGAGGGATAGATTCTGGCTACACCTTC,CAISESWRGGIDSGYTF
TRBV5-1,TRBJ1-6,-,-,TGCGCCAGCAGCACAGAGAATTCACCCCTCCACTTT,CASSTENSPLHF
TRBV5-1,TRBJ2-2,-,TRBD1,TGCGCCAGTCCGGACGGGACCCACAGGGGCACCGGGGAGCTGTTTTTT,CASPDGTHRGTGELFF
TRBV18,TRBJ2-3,-,TRBD1,TGTGCCAGCTCACCCCTAACTGGACAGGGTGGTAGAGCAGATACGCAGTATTTT,CASSPLTGQGGRADTQYF
TRBV2,TRBJ2-1,-,TRBD1,TGTGCCAGCGCTGGACAGGGGTACTACAATGAGCAGTTCTTC,CASAGQGYYNEQFF
TRBV19,TRBJ1-2,-,-,TGTGCCAGTAGTGTCGGCGGGGGAGGTAACTATGGCTACACCTTC,CASSVGGGGNYGYTF
TRBV27,TRBJ2-7,-,-,TGTGCCAGCAGTTTAAGGGGGACCTACGAGCAGTACTTC,CASSLRGTYEQYF
TRBV4-2,TRBJ2-5,few,TRBD2,TGTGCCAGCAGCAAAACCGGAGCGGGGGGGCGGAAAGAGACCCAGTACTTC,CASSKTGAGGRKETQYF
TRBV6-5,TRBJ2-3,-,TRBD2,TGTGCCAGCAGACTACGCGGGGGGGCATCAGATACGCAGTATTTT,CASRLRGGASDTQYF
TRBV5-3,TRBJ1-3,-,TRBD1,TGTGCCAGAAGCTTGGGGACAGGGGGCCCATACACCATATATTTT,CARSLGTGGPYTIYF
TRBV11-1,TRBJ2-5,-,-,TGTGCCAGCAGCTTAGCGCGGGGTACGAGGGAGACCCAGTACTTC,CASSLARGTRETQYF
TRBV18,TRBJ1-2,-,-,TGTGCCAGCTCACCAACAGGGCCCTTCGCCTATGGCTACACCTTC,CASSPTGPFAYGYTF